The subject of this entry is one TCR beta chain. Its antigen is unidentified. Every individual CD8+ T cell subset underwent sorting in triplicate at more than 250,000 cells apiece. This sample is part of a study of CXCR3-negative and CXCR3-positive naive CD8 T cells. Study-wide results and limits: Naive cells that were CXCR3-negative or CXCR3-positive used TRBV-TRBJ genes alike, while memory cells diverged. Comparison of naive subsets found surface CD5 to be comparable, and TCR strength was inferred on the basis of TRB CDR3 properties. Whereas both naive subsets had comparably high diversity, memory CD8+ cells had much lower diversity.

5' RACE with UMI labels generated the TRB cDNA libraries. Following a re-call of the 5' RACE reads, TCRdb has one entry per CDR3 protein and lacks DNA. The listing contains over 40,000 distinct CDR3 sequences. This clonotype was sampled from a human donor in good health. Some clones in this sample may be carry-over from other donors' samples. Sample: naive CXCR3- CD8+ T cells from blood. Subset specified: CD45RO-CCR7+CD27+CD95- naive CD8+ T cells lacking CXCR3 (TNR3-).

The CDR3 protein is CIVLGQGGQPQHF. This rearrangement joins TRBV29-1 to TRBJ1-5; TCRdb gives TRBD1 as the D gene, but with no DNA this cannot be confirmed. CDR3 length: 13 residues. Per the germline V gene, CDR1 is SQVTM and CDR2 is ANQGSEA.